This T cell receptor (beta chain) originates from a study of blood T cells in healthy people across ages. Germline V gene sequence: CDR1 SGHRS, CDR2 YFSETQ. V lost 3 bases to trimming and J lost 2 bases; unmatched junction nucleotides: 5. The CDR3 is 15 residues long. This clonotype was observed a handful of times. Its specificity is not known. Whole-study findings and limits: Calculation of diversity from one million T cells yielded estimates considered to be underestimates. Per million T cells, the diversity of TCR beta decreased roughly linearly as age advanced.

Every sample yielded at least 7 million isolated PBMCs. With a J-beta primer mix and a sample-barcoded 5' primer, a second PCR ran 7 to 11 cycles. TCRdb reprocessed the 5' RACE reads via MiXCR and lists one record per CDR3 protein. The sample records 750,000 to 950,000 distinct CDR3 sequences, just under 30% being singletons. In addition, the sample was reused for a study of T cells of mothers and their children. This second study says: The donor cohort consisted of three healthy Caucasian mothers and their six children.

This TCR was recovered from a woman aged 40 to 49 in good health. What was sequenced was blood. The chain carries TRBV5-1 and TRBJ2-1; TRBD1 matches at 7 bases. This CDR3 reads CASSYAGTAYNEQFF. The DNA of the CDR3 is TGCGCCAGCAGCTACGCCGGGACAGCCTACAATGAGCAGTTCTTC. The whole variable domain, remainder taken from reference TRBV5-1 and TRBJ2-1, is KAGVTQTPRYLIKTRGQQVTLSCSPISGHRSVSWYQQTPGQGLQFLFEYFSETQRNKGNFPGRFSGRQFSNSRSEMNVSTLELGDSALYLCASSYAGTAYNEQFFGPGTRLTVL.